Presented here are 26 T cell receptor beta chains from one specimen sequenced in a study of beta chain features in type 1 diabetes (dated by TCRdb to the late 2010s). What the study reported, not specific to this receptor: A moderate but significant shortening of TCRB CDR3 length was observed in type 1 diabetes patients in all four CD4+ subsets.

These TCRs' antigens remain unknown. Library creation used the immunoSEQ multiplex PCR assay. The entire amount of isolated RNA was reverse transcribed using the High Capacity cDNA Reverse Transcription Kit, so the sequenced TCRB transcripts were expressed ones. TCRdb limited this immuneACCESS table to in-frame rearrangements with V and J called. A share of clones is missing; checked studies link under half to unresolved V genes, and the rest is unexplained. Here the sample has 640,000 or so clones; over 12% occur a single time. Just under 0.04% of the sample is held by the ten biggest clonotypes. The material sequenced was naive CD4+ T cells from blood. The sample's cell subset or site label is to be understood as: true naive CD4+ T cells. These receptors came from a man between 18 and 35 years old with type 1 diabetes.

The chain is built from TRBV25-1 and TRBJ1-2, with 7 bases fitting TRBD1. Trimming took 3 bases from V and 8 from J; bases not matched to a gene: 15. CDR3 length equals 16 residues. Germline values: CDR1 MGHDK, CDR2 SYGVNS. As DNA, the CDR3 is TGTGCCAGCAGTGACCTAGGGACAGAGAGTATCTGGGGCTACACCTTC. It codes for CASSDLGTESIWGYTF.

This clone showed up just a few times. This sequence joins TRBV7-3 and TRBJ1-1; D may be TRBD1 (5 bases). This CDR3 has 14 amino acids. CDR1 is SGHTA, CDR2 FQGTGA, per germline. The V and J ends lost 5 bases and 4 bases respectively, with 14 bases between them. CDR3 region: CASSLQGMATEAFF. The CDR3 bases are TGTGCCAGCAGCCTTCAGGGTATGGCCACTGAAGCTTTCTTT.

The chain has TRBV11-2 and TRBJ2-5; 7 bases agree with TRBD1. J gave up 0 bases and V 5 bases, and 9 bases lay outside the gene matches. CDR1 and CDR2 (germline): SGHAT, FQNNGV. The CDR3 totals 16 residues. In nucleotides, the CDR3 is TGTGCCAGCAGCGCACTCCGGGACAGTTACCAAGAGACCCAGTACTTC. Encoded protein: CASSALRDSYQETQYF.

This clone turned up a few times. In the same sample, other DNA sequences code for this CDR3. The chain is built from TRBV6-1 and TRBJ2-2; D remains unclear. Germline CDR1 is MNHNS and CDR2 is SASEGT. This CDR3 is 13 amino acids long. Trimming stripped 4 bases from V and 1 base from J, with 4 bases between. CDR3 protein: CASSGQNTGELFF. The CDR3 DNA is TGTGCCAGCAGTGGACAGAACACCGGGGAGCTGTTTTTT.

This clone occurred a few times. J is TRBJ2-1 and V is TRBV28, with a tentative D call TRBD2 (6 bases). The length of the CDR3 is 13 residues. Trimming stripped 6 bases from V and 5 bases from J, with 11 bases between. Germline loops: CDR1 MDHEN, CDR2 SYDVKM. CDR3 sequence reads: CASRTGVNNEQFF. Written as DNA, the CDR3 is TGTGCCAGCAGGACGGGGGTAAACAATGAGCAGTTCTTC.

In regard to this clone: Other DNA sequences of this sample code for an identical CDR3. The CDR3 loop is CAWSAGGSYNEQFF. The DNA for the CDR3 is TGTGCCTGGAGCGCAGGTGGATCCTACAATGAGCAGTTCTTC. V gene TRBV30 combines with J gene TRBJ2-1; no definite D call. Trimming removed 3 bases from V and 1 base from J, with 10 bases in between. There are 14 residues in the CDR3. Germline V lookup: CDR1 GTSNPN, CDR2 SVGIG (reference sequence).

The rearrangement uses TRBV5-6 and TRBJ1-5, with 8 nucleotides matching TRBD1. The CDR3 has 14 amino acids. Germline V CDR1 and CDR2: SGHDT, YYEEEE. V lost 4 bases, J lost 7 bases, and 7 bases stayed unmatched. The CDR3 DNA follows: TGTGCCAGCAGCCCCCGGACAGGGCGACAGCCCCAGCATTTT. It codes for CASSPRTGRQPQHF.

This clone was detected a few times. This rearrangement joins TRBV5-1 to TRBJ2-2; 10 nucleotides agree with TRBD1. The CDR3 is 14 amino acids. V was pared by 2 bases and J by 10 bases, with 5 bases of the junction left unmatched. Germline CDR1 and CDR2: SGHRS and YFSETQ. CDR3 in amino acids: CASSFPGQGSELFF. CDR3 in DNA: TGCGCCAGCAGCTTCCCGGGACAGGGGTCGGAGCTGTTTTTT. Full variable domain (rest looked up from reference TRBV5-1 and TRBJ2-2): KAGVTQTPRYLIKTRGQQVTLSCSPISGHRSVSWYQQTPGQGLQFLFEYFSETQRNKGNFPGRFSGRQFSNSRSEMNVSTLELGDSALYLCASSFPGQGSELFFGEGSRLTVL.

V is TRBV4-1 and J is TRBJ2-5; D call uncertain. CDR1 and CDR2 from the germline V gene are MGHRA and YSYEKL. V was clipped by 7 bases and J by 3 bases, with 12 bases between them. The CDR3 runs to 13 residues. The CDR3 sequence: CASKGSGKETQYF. The DNA for the CDR3 is TGCGCCAGCAAAGGGTCAGGAAAAGAGACCCAGTACTTC.

This clone was seen a handful of times. V gene TRBV6-6 combines with J gene TRBJ2-1; D is unclear. V was pared by 0 bases and J by 1 base, with 10 bases between. The CDR3 runs 16 residues. In germline, CDR1 is MNHNY, CDR2 SVGAGI (reference sequence). DNA of the CDR3: TGTGCCAGCAGTTACTCGAATTCGTGGTCCTACAATGAGCAGTTCTTC. Encoded protein: CASSYSNSWSYNEQFF.

The CDR3 DNA sequence: TGTGCCAGCAGCCAGACCGGGACAGGGGACACCCAGTACTTC. This translates into CASSQTGTGDTQYF. J is TRBJ2-5 and V is TRBV28; 10 nucleotides agree with TRBD1. The germline V gene encodes CDR1 MDHEN and CDR2 SYDVKM. CDR3 length: 14 residues. After removal of 6 bases from V and 8 bases from J, the junction contained 9 bases not matched to a gene.

This clone was seen a handful of times. The chain has TRBV30 and TRBJ2-6; tentatively, D is TRBD1 (6 bases). CDR1 and CDR2 from the germline V gene are GTSNPN and SVGIG (reference sequence). This CDR3 spans 15 amino acids. Deletions cut 4 bases from V and 3 bases from J, with 13 bases between. Here the CDR3 reads CAWTRQVNGANVLTF. CDR3 DNA: TGTGCCTGGACCCGACAGGTTAATGGGGCCAACGTCCTGACTTTC. The whole variable domain, filled in from reference TRBV30 and TRBJ2-6, reads SQTIHQWPATLVQPVGSPLSLECTVEGTSNPNLYWYRQAAGRGLQLLFYSVGIGQISSEVPQNLSASRPQDRQFILSSKKLLLSDSGFYLCAWTRQVNGANVLTFGAGSRLTVL.

V gene TRBV6-1 combines with J gene TRBJ1-2; 8 bases agree with TRBD1. Germline lookup yields CDR1 MNHNS and CDR2 SASEGT. This CDR3 region has 15 residues. The ends lost 5 bases at V and 4 bases at J; junction bases unmatched: 9. CDR3 residues: CASSLLDRGGYGYTF. Here the CDR3 DNA reads TGTGCCAGCAGTTTACTCGACAGGGGCGGCTATGGCTACACCTTC.

V usage is TRBV7-2 and J usage is TRBJ2-6; tentatively, D is TRBD2 (6 bases). CDR1 and CDR2 from the germline V gene are SGHTA and FQGNSA. Trimming cost V 5 bases and J 0 bases, with 14 bases left between them. This CDR3 has 17 residues. CDR3: CASSRGRGNSGANVLTF. CDR3 DNA: TGTGCCAGCAGCCGAGGGCGGGGAAACTCTGGGGCCAACGTCCTGACTTTC.

The chain employs TRBV5-1 and TRBJ2-5; 12 bases agree with TRBD2. The CDR3 runs to 17 residues. Looked up from germline, CDR1 is SGHRS and CDR2 is YFSETQ. The V and J ends lost 4 bases and 5 bases, in that order; junction bases with no gene match: 12. CDR3 sequence: CASSPGTSGQRRETQYF. CDR3 DNA sequence: TGCGCCAGCAGCCCCGGGACTAGCGGGCAAAGAAGGGAGACCCAGTACTTC. The full variable domain, in which reference TRBV5-1 and TRBJ2-5 provide the parts outside the CDR3, is KAGVTQTPRYLIKTRGQQVTLSCSPISGHRSVSWYQQTPGQGLQFLFEYFSETQRNKGNFPGRFSGRQFSNSRSEMNVSTLELGDSALYLCASSPGTSGQRRETQYFGPGTRLLVL.

A few counts support this clone. The CDR3 region is CASSFSTGGTQYF. The CDR3 nucleotides read TGTGCCAGCAGTTTTAGTACAGGAGGGACCCAGTACTTC. This sequence joins TRBV27 and TRBJ2-5, with D perhaps TRBD1 or TRBD2 (5 bases each). Germline CDR1 and CDR2: MNHEY and SMNVEV (reference sequence). V gave up 3 bases and J gave up 7 bases, with 12 bases separating them. The CDR3 extends over 13 amino acids.

This chain uses TRBV30 with TRBJ2-3; the D gene is possibly TRBD2 (5 bases). The CDR3 runs 13 residues. V shed 0 bases and J shed 4 bases, with 8 bases lying between them. Germline V CDR1 and CDR2: GTSNPN, SVGIG (reference sequence). CDR3 loop: CAWSVIGADTQYF. In nucleotides, the CDR3 is TGTGCCTGGAGTGTAATCGGGGCAGATACGCAGTATTTT.

This clone was seen a handful of times. The CDR3 here is CASSGGQGSNQPQHF. The CDR3, as DNA: TGTGCCAGCAGTGGCGGGCAGGGAAGCAATCAGCCCCAGCATTTT. The gene calls are TRBV2 and TRBJ1-5; a possible D gene is TRBD1 (5 bases). The CDR3 consists of 15 residues. Germline lookup yields CDR1 SNHLY and CDR2 FYNNEI. Trimming stripped 4 bases from V and 1 base from J, with 11 bases between.

The sample holds a few counts of this clone. The V and J genes are TRBV7-9 and TRBJ1-4; D is unclear. Germline V lookup: CDR1 SEHNR, CDR2 FQNEAQ (reference sequence). CDR3 length equals 12 residues. V gave up 4 bases and J gave up 8 bases, with 8 bases separating them. The DNA of the CDR3 is TGTGCCAGCAGCTCTGAGGGAGAAAAACTGTTTTTT. It codes for CASSSEGEKLFF.

This clone was seen only a few times. The J gene is TRBJ2-3, the V gene TRBV25-1, with D possibly TRBD1 on 5 matching bases. Germline V gene data show CDR1 as MGHDK and CDR2 as SYGVNS. V was pared by 6 bases and J by 6 bases, with 16 bases between. The CDR3 loop spans 14 amino acids. The CDR3 bases are TGTGCCAGCAGGACCCCAGGGCCGGCGGATACGCAGTATTTT. This codes for CASRTPGPADTQYF.

This clone was seen more than once but under ten times. This chain uses TRBV29-1 with TRBJ2-5; possibly TRBD2 for D (5 bases). V gave up 4 bases and J gave up 2 bases, with 14 bases separating them. The CDR3 is made up of 14 amino acids. In germline, CDR1 is SQVTM, CDR2 ANQGSEA. Here the CDR3 DNA reads TGCAGCGTTGCCCCGCGCACGGGGCAAGAGACCCAGTACTTC. Protein sequence: CSVAPRTGQETQYF.

This clone appeared a few times. The gene calls are TRBV18 and TRBJ2-5; D is possibly TRBD2 (7 bases). CDR1 and CDR2 (germline): KGHSH, LQKENI. The CDR3 contains 13 residues. The V end was cut by 2 bases, the J end by 5 bases, with 9 bases between. The CDR3 DNA sequence: TGTGCCAGCTCACCATCGGGGGGCGAGACCCAGTACTTC. It translates to CASSPSGGETQYF.

This clone showed up just a few times. This chain joins TRBV5-1 and TRBJ2-5; D might be TRBD2 (8 bases). Trimming removed 4 bases at V and 1 base at J, with 20 bases between. CDR1 and CDR2 (germline): SGHRS, YFSETQ. The CDR3 is made up of 17 amino acids. The CDR3 coding sequence is TGCGCCAGCAGCACCAGGGGGGCTAGCGGGTCCCAAGAGACCCAGTACTTC. This translates into CASSTRGASGSQETQYF.

V usage is TRBV6-6 and J usage is TRBJ1-1; D unclear. CDR3 size: 13 residues. V was pared by 2 bases and J by 4 bases, with 8 bases between. The V gene's germline CDR1 is MNHNY and CDR2 SVGAGI (reference sequence). The CDR3 DNA follows: TGTGCCAGCAGTTACGCCCTGGGCACTGAAGCTTTCTTT. Amino acids: CASSYALGTEAFF.

The rearrangement joins TRBV18 to TRBJ2-4, with 7 positions matching TRBD1. The V gene end was trimmed by 5 bases and the J gene end by 5 bases; junction bases not matched to a gene: 9. This CDR3 spans 15 amino acids. The germline CDR1 and CDR2 sequences are KGHSH and LQKENI. Here the CDR3 DNA reads TGTGCCAGCTCAAAGGGACAGACTGCGGAAAACATTCAGTACTTC. It is translated as CASSKGQTAENIQYF. The whole variable domain, filled in from reference TRBV18 and TRBJ2-4, reads NAGVMQNPRHLVRRRGQEARLRCSPMKGHSHVYWYRQLPEEGLKFMVYLQKENIIDESGMPKERFSAEFPKEGPSILRIQQVVRGDSAAYFCASSKGQTAENIQYFGAGTRLSVL.

The V call is TRBV7-9, the J call TRBJ1-4, with 7 bases fitting TRBD1. Trimming removed 5 bases from V and 8 bases from J; junction bases left unmatched: 8. Per the germline V gene, CDR1 is SEHNR and CDR2 is FQNEAQ (reference sequence). The CDR3 contains 14 residues. The CDR3 protein is CASSPGTATEKLFF. The DNA of the CDR3 is TGTGCCAGCAGCCCCGGGACAGCCACGGAAAAACTGTTTTTT.